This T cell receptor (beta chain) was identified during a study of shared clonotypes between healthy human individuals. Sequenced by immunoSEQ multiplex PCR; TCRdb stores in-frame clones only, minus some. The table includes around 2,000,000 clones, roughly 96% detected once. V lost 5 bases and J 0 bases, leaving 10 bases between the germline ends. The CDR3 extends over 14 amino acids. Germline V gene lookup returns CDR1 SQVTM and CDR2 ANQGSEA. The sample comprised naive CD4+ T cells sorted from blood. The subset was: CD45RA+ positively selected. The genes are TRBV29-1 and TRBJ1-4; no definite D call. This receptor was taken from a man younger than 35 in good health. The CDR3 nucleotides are TGCAGCGTTTCCCTATCTCCAACTAATGAAAAACTGTTTTTT. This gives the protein CSVSLSPTNEKLFF.